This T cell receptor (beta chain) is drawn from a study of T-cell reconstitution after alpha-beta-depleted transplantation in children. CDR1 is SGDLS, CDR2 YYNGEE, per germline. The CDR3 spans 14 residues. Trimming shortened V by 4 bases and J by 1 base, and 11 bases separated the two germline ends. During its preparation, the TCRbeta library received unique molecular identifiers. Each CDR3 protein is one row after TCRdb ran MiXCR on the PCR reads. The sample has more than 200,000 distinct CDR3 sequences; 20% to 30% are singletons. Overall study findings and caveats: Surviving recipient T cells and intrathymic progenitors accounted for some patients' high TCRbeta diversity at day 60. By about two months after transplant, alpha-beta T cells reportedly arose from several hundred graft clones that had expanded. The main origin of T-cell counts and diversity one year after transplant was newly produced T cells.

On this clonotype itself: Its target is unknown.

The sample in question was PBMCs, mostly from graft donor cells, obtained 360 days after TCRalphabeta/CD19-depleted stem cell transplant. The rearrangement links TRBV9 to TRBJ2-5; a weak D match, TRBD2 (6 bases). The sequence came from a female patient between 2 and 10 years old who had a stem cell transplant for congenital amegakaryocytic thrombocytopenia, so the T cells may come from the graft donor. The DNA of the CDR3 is TGTGCCAGCAGCATACGGGGGACCCAAGAGACCCAGTACTTC. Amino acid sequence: CASSIRGTQETQYF.